The source of this TCR beta chain is a study of human T cells and chemical hapten exposure. Study context: Small pooled library volume differences chiefly drove per-sample TCR yield variation. Study outcomes and limitations: Against controls, expanded TCRs gave rise to significantly more large CDR3 similarity clusters. Counts of expanded TCRs at PT1 were positively correlated with patch test score.

Individual cDNA molecules in this library carried unique molecular identifiers. TCRdb re-derived calls from the RACE reads in MiXCR, one entry per CDR3 protein. The sample lists 120,000 or so distinct CDR3 sequences; about 14% were seen once. The CDR3 is made up of 13 amino acids. V shed 4 bases and J 7 bases; nucleotides not matched to a gene: 5. CDR1 and CDR2 (germline): SGHDT, YYEEEE. Time point reported: pre-sensitization, week 0. The sample's treatment: therapeutic diphenylcyclopropenone sensitization with weekly scalp DPC. This clonotype has just a few counts. The antigen is undetermined. This chain links TRBV5-6 with TRBJ1-5; 7 bases line up with TRBD1. The sequence came from a woman aged 18-29 years with alopecia areata. Some clones in this sample may be carry-over from other donors' samples. The sample was whole blood, taken in connection with sensitization to the hapten diphenylcyclopropenone (DPC). The CDR3 DNA sequence: TGTGCCAGCAGCCAGAGGGACAGCCAGCCCCAGCATTTT. Encoded protein: CASSQRDSQPQHF.